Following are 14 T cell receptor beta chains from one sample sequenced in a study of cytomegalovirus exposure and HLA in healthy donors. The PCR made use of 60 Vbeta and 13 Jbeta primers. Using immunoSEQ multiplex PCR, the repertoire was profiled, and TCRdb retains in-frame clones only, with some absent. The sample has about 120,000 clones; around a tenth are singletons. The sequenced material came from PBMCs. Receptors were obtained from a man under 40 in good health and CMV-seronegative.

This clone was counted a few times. CDR3 coding DNA: TGTGCCAGCAGTGCGGGAGGGAGAGAGACCCAGTACTTC. It is translated as CASSAGGRETQYF. The V and J genes are TRBV6-1 and TRBJ2-5; 8 nucleotides align to TRBD2. V lost 4 bases and J lost 4; bases outside the gene matches: 2. Germline V lookup: CDR1 MNHNS, CDR2 SASEGT. The CDR3 contains 13 residues.

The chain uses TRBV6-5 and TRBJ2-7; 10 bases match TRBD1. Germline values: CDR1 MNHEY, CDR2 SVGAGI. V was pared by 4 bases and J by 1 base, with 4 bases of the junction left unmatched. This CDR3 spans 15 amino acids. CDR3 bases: TGTGCCAGCAGTTTCCGGACAGGGGGATCCTACGAGCAGTACTTC. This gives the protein CASSFRTGGSYEQYF.

The CDR3 bases are TGCGCCAGCAGACAGGGACTAGCGGGAGAGACCCAGTACTTC. Its translation: CASRQGLAGETQYF. V is TRBV5-1 and J is TRBJ2-5, with TRBD2 matching 12 bases. In germline, CDR1 is SGHRS, CDR2 YFSETQ. J gave up 4 bases and V 5 bases, and 3 bases lay outside the gene matches. CDR3 length: 14 amino acids. The whole variable domain, remainder taken from reference TRBV5-1 and TRBJ2-5, is KAGVTQTPRYLIKTRGQQVTLSCSPISGHRSVSWYQQTPGQGLQFLFEYFSETQRNKGNFPGRFSGRQFSNSRSEMNVSTLELGDSALYLCASRQGLAGETQYFGPGTRLLVL.

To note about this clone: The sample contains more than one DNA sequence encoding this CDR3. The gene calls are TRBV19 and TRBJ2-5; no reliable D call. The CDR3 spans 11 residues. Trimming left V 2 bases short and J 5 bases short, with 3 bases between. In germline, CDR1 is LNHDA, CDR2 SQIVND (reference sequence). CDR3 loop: CASSIRETQYF. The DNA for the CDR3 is TGTGCCAGTAGTATACGGGAGACCCAGTACTTC.

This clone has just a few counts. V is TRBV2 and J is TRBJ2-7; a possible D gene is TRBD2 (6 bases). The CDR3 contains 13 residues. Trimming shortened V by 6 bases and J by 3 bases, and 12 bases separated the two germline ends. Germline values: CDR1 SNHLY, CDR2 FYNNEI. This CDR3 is CASRVTGVYEQYF. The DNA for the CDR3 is TGTGCCAGCAGAGTCACGGGGGTCTACGAGCAGTACTTC. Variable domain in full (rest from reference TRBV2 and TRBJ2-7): EPEVTQTPSHQVTQMGQEVILRCVPISNHLYFYWYRQILGQKVEFLVSFYNNEISEKSEIFDDQFSVERPDGSNFTLKIRSTKLEDSAMYFCASRVTGVYEQYFGPGTRLTVT.

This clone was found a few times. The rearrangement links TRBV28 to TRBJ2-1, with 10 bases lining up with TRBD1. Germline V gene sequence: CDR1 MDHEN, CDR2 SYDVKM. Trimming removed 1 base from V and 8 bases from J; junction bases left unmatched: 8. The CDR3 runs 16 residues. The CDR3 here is CASSLFMGTGEDEQFF. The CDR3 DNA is TGTGCCAGCAGTTTATTTATGGGGACAGGGGAGGATGAGCAGTTCTTC.

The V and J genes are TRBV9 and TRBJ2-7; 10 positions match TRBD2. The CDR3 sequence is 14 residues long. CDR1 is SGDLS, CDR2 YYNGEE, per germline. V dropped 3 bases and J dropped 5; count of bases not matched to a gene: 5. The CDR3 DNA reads TGTGCCAGCAGCGCAAGCGGGAGGGCCAACGAGCAGTACTTC. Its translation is CASSASGRANEQYF.

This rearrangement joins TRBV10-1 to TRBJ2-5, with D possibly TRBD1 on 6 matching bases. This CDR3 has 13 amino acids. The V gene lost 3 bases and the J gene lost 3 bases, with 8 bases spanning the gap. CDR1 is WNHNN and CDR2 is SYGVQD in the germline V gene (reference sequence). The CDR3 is CASSDRGEETQYF. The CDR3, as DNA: TGCGCCAGCAGTGACAGGGGCGAAGAGACCCAGTACTTC.

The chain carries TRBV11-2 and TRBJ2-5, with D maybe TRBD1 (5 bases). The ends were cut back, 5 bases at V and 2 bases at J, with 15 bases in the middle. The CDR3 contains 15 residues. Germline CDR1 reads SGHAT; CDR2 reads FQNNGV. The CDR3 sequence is CASSDSSGRQETQYF. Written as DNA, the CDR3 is TGTGCCAGCAGCGACTCGTCAGGGCGGCAAGAGACCCAGTACTTC.

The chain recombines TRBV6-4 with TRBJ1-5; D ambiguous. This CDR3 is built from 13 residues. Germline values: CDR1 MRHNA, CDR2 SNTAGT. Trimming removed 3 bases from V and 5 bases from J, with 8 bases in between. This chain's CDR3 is CASSETRDQPQHF. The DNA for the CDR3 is TGTGCCAGCAGTGAAACGCGCGATCAGCCCCAGCATTTT.

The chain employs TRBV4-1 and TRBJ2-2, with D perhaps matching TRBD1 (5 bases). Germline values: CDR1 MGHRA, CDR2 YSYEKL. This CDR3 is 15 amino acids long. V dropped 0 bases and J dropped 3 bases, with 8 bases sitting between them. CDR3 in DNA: TGCGCCAGCAGCCAAGATGGGGCAGACACCGGGGAGCTGTTTTTT. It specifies CASSQDGADTGELFF.

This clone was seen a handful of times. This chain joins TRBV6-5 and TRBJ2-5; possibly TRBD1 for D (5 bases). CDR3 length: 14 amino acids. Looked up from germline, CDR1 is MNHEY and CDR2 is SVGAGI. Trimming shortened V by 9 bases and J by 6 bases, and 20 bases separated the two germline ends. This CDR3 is CASAGGQMMKTQYF. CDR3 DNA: TGTGCCAGTGCAGGTGGACAAATGATGAAGACCCAGTACTTC.

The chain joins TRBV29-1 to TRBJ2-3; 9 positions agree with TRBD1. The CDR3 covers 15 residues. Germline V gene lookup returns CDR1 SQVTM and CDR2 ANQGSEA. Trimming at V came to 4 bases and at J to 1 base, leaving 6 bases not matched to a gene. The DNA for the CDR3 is TGCAGCGTTGGACAGGGGGTAGTTGGCACAGATACGCAGTATTTT. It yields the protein CSVGQGVVGTDTQYF.

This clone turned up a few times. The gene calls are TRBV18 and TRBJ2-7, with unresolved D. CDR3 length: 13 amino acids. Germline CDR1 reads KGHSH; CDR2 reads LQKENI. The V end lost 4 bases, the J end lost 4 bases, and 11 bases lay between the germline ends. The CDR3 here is CASSLTDSYEQYF. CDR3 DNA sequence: TGTGCCAGCTCACTGACTGACTCGTACGAGCAGTACTTC.